Listed below are T cell receptor beta chains from one sample, sequenced in a study of T cells in Graves' hyperthyroidism and ophthalmopathy. TCRdb used MiXCR to reprocess the multiplex PCR reads, holding one entry per CDR3 protein. The table includes about 350,000 distinct CDR3 sequences, 15% to 20% detected once. The sample comprised blood. Receptors originate from a woman aged 35 to 49 with Graves' ophthalmopathy. The CDR3 runs from the conserved cysteine through the conserved F or W. The D gene is left open where the match is weak. Expanded clones get a size class; other rows say once, few or many, or leave the size out.

cdr3_length j_call v_call clone_size d_call cdr3_nt cdr3_aa
14 TRBJ2-5 TRBV20-1 many . TGCAGTGCTAGAGATCCCCTCCTCTCGGAGACCCAGTACTTC CSARDPLLSETQYF
15 TRBJ2-2 TRBV15 many . TGTGCCACCAGCAGAGGTGCCTTGAACACCGGGGAGCTGTTTTTT CATSRGALNTGELFF
17 TRBJ2-7 TRBV19 many TRBD2 TGTGCCAGTAGTATAGCAAACCTAGCGGGGCTGATCTACGAGCAGTACTTC CASSIANLAGLIYEQYF
16 TRBJ1-3 TRBV3-1 many . TGTGCCAGCAGCCAAGAGGGACTGTACTCTGGAAACACCATATATTTT CASSQEGLYSGNTIYF
13 TRBJ2-7 TRBV5-1 . . TGCGCCAGCAGCGTGGGACTGCGTCGTGAGCAGTACTTC CASSVGLRREQYF
17 TRBJ2-7 TRBV5-1 few TRBD2 TGCGCCAGCAGCTTGGGGACGTTGCTTCTAGCGGACTACGAGCAGTACTTC CASSLGTLLLADYEQYF
12 TRBJ1-1 TRBV28 many . TGTGCCAGCAGTCCGAGAGACACTGAAGCTTTCTTT CASSPRDTEAFF
13 TRBJ1-5 TRBV6-2/TRBV6-3 many . TGTGCCAGCAGCCAGGACGGCAATCAGCCCCAGCATTTT CASSQDGNQPQHF
13 TRBJ2-7 TRBV5-1 many . TGCGCCAGCAGCTCCGACATCCTTTACGAGCAGTACTTC CASSSDILYEQYF
17 TRBJ2-7 TRBV13 many . TGTGCCAGCAGCTCCCGTGGGGGTAGCGGACAAGCCTACGAGCAGTACTTC CASSSRGGSGQAYEQYF
13 TRBJ1-2 TRBV6-5 many . TGTGCCAGCAGTTACTCAGGAAACTATGGCTACACCTTC CASSYSGNYGYTF
14 TRBJ1-2 TRBV7-2 many TRBD1 TGTGCCAGCAGCCCGGGGACAGGGGGCAGTGGCTACACCTTC CASSPGTGGSGYTF
14 TRBJ2-7 TRBV2 many . TGTGCCAGCAGTGAAGCGGCAGACTCCTACGAGCAGTACTTC CASSEAADSYEQYF
13 TRBJ2-5 TRBV6-1 . . TGTGCCAGCACCGACAGACTTAAAGAGACCCAGTACTTC CASTDRLKETQYF
14 TRBJ1-2 TRBV29-1 many TRBD1 TGCAGCGTTGTAGGGACAGGGGGGAACTATGGCTACACCTTC CSVVGTGGNYGYTF
14 TRBJ2-7 TRBV6-2/TRBV6-3 many TRBD2 TGTGCCAGCAGAAAGACTAGCGGGACCTACGAGCAGTACTTC CASRKTSGTYEQYF
12 TRBJ2-7 TRBV28 many . TGTGCCAGCAGTATAGGTCCCTACGAGCAGTACTTC CASSIGPYEQYF
15 TRBJ2-2 TRBV30 many . TGTGCCTGGAGTAGGGGGAAAACCTCCACCGGGGAGCTGTTTTTT CAWSRGKTSTGELFF
15 TRBJ2-7 TRBV27 many . TGTGCCAGCAGTTTAGCGAGCGGGCCCTCCTACGAGCAGTACTTC CASSLASGPSYEQYF
19 TRBJ2-7 TRBV4-1 . TRBD2 TGCGCCAGCAGCCCGAAGGGACTAGGAATTAGCGGGAGCTCCTACGAGCAGTACTTC CASSPKGLGISGSSYEQYF
14 TRBJ1-5 TRBV3-1 many . TGTGCCAGCAGCCACTCCGGGATGCATCAGCCCCAGCATTTT CASSHSGMHQPQHF
18 TRBJ2-2 TRBV11-2 few . TGTGCCAGCAGCCTCCCGATGACCGACCCTCGCCGGTCCGGGGAGCTGTTTTTT CASSLPMTDPRRSGELFF
14 TRBJ2-4 TRBV19 many TRBD1 TGTGCCAGTAGTACAACGACAGGGACCAACATTCAGTACTTC CASSTTTGTNIQYF
19 TRBJ2-1 TRBV11-1 many TRBD2 TGTGCCAGCAGCTTATATCGTGCGGCTAGCGGGAGTGTTTACAATGAGCAGTTCTTC CASSLYRAASGSVYNEQFF
15 TRBJ2-6 TRBV4-1 few . TGCGCCAGCAGCCTTACGGACTCTGGGGCCAACGTCCTGACTTTC CASSLTDSGANVLTF
15 TRBJ2-2 TRBV6-2/TRBV6-3 many . TGTGCCAGCAGTTACTCGGGCGGGATGACCGGGGAGCTGTTTTTT CASSYSGGMTGELFF
14 TRBJ2-7 TRBV20-1 few TRBD1 TGCAGTGCTAGAGACCATGGGACAGACTACGAGCAGTGCTTC CSARDHGTDYEQCF
14 TRBJ2-1 TRBV11-2 many . TGTGCCAGCAGCTTCGAGGTTATCAGCAATGAGCAGTTCTTC CASSFEVISNEQFF
14 TRBJ2-5 TRBV6-2/TRBV6-3 many . TGTGCCAGCAGTTACCGAGTCGGGGGAGAGACCCAGTACTTC CASSYRVGGETQYF
16 TRBJ1-1 TRBV12-3/TRBV12-4 few TRBD1 TGTGCCAGCAGCAGGGGACAGGCAAAAGGAAACACTGAAGCTTTCTTT CASSRGQAKGNTEAFF
15 TRBJ1-1 TRBV6-1 many . TGTGCCAGCAGTGAATTCGTCGAGGGGGACACTGAAGCTTTCTTT CASSEFVEGDTEAFF
18 TRBJ1-1 TRBV12-3/TRBV12-4 . . TGTGCCAGCAGTGCGCTTAGGCTGGCGGAACATCTGAGCACTGAAGCTTTCTTT CASSALRLAEHLSTEAFF
14 TRBJ1-1 TRBV15 many . TGTGCCACCAGCAGAGTGATGGACACCTCTGAAGCTTTCTTT CATSRVMDTSEAFF
14 TRBJ2-1 TRBV18 many TRBD2 TGTGCCAGCTCACCACGCGGGGGAGGCAATGAGCAGTTCTTC CASSPRGGGNEQFF
14 TRBJ2-7 TRBV7-8 many TRBD1 TGTGCCAGCAGCCCCCGGACAGGGAATTACGAGCAGTACTTC CASSPRTGNYEQYF
16 TRBJ2-2 TRBV27 many . TGTGCCAGCAACAGTTTACTTGGGGCGAACACCGGGGAGCTGTTTTTT CASNSLLGANTGELFF
13 TRBJ2-5 TRBV20-1 once . TGCAGTGCTAGGGCGGGACGAGGGGAGACCCAGTACTTC CSARAGRGETQYF
17 TRBJ2-5 TRBV6-2/TRBV6-3 . . TGTGCCAGCAGTTTCTCCATCTTCCGGAGGGCCGATGAGACCCAGTACTTC CASSFSIFRRADETQYF
15 TRBJ2-7 TRBV9 many . TGTGCCAGCAGCGTAGGAGTAGCAGAAATCTACGAGCAGTACTTC CASSVGVAEIYEQYF
15 TRBJ2-2 TRBV20-1 many TRBD2 TGCAGTGCTAGGTTTAGCGGGAGTGACACCGGGGAGCTGTTTTTT CSARFSGSDTGELFF
16 TRBJ1-1 TRBV5-1 many TRBD1 TGCGCCAGCAGCCAAAGCTCCGACAGGGCGAACACTGAAGCTTTCTTT CASSQSSDRANTEAFF
15 TRBJ1-2 TRBV6-1 . . TGTGCCAGCAGCCGCACAGAGAGGTCGAACTATGGCTACAACTTC CASSRTERSNYGYNF
13 TRBJ2-2 TRBV7-2 many . TGTGCCAGCAGCGCCTCGACAGCTGGGGAGCTGTTTTTT CASSASTAGELFF
16 TRBJ1-1 TRBV7-3 . TRBD1 TGTGCCAGCAGCATGGACAGGGCGGAACTGAACACTGAAGCTTTCTTT CASSMDRAELNTEAFF
11 TRBJ2-5 TRBV20-1 many . TGCAGCGGGAGCGACCAAGAGACCCAGTACTTC CSGSDQETQYF
13 TRBJ2-7 TRBV14 many . TGTGCCAGCAGCCAAGAGACACTTGCGGGGCAGTACTTC CASSQETLAGQYF
13 TRBJ1-2 TRBV6-5 . . TGTGCCAGCAGTTACACGGCAGGGAGCGGCTACACCTTC CASSYTAGSGYTF
15 TRBJ1-1 TRBV4-3 few . TGCGCCAGCAGCCAAGTTTGGGGGGGGAACGCTGAAGCTTTCTTT CASSQVWGGNAEAFF
12 TRBJ1-1 TRBV29-1 many . TGCAGCGTCCTCGTTAGCCAAACTGAAGCTCTCTTT CSVLVSQTEALF
16 TRBJ2-2 TRBV5-1 many . TGCGCCAGCAGCATGACTACTACCGGAAACACCGGGGAGCTGTTTTTT CASSMTTTGNTGELFF
13 TRBJ1-2 TRBV27 many . TGTGCCAGCAGACCTCCCACCGGAGCAGGGGACACCTTC CASRPPTGAGDTF